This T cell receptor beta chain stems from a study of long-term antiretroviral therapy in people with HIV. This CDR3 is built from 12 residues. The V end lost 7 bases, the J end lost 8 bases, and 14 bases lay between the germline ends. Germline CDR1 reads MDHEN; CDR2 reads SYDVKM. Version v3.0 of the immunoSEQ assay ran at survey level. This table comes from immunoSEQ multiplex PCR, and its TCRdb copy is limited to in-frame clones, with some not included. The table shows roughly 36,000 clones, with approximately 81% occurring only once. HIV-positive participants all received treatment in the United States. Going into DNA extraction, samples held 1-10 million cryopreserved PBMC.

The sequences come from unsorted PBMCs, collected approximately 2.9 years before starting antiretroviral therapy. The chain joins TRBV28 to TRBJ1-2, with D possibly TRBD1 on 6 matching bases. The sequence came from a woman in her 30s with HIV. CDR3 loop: CASIRLGGGYTF. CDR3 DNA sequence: TGTGCCAGCATCCGGCTCGGGGGCGGCTACACCTTC.